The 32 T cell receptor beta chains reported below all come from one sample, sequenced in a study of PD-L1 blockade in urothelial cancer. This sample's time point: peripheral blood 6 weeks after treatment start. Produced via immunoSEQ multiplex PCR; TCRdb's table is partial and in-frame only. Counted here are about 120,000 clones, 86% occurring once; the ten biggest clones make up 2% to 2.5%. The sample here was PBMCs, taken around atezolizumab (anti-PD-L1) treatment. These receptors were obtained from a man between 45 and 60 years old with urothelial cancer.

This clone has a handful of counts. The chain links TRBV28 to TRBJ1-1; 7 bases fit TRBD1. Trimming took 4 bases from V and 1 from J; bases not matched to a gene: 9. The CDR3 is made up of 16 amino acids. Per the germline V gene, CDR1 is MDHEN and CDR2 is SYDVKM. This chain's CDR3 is CASSSLMGQPNTEAFF. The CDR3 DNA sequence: TGTGCCAGCAGTTCATTGATGGGACAGCCGAACACTGAAGCTTTCTTT.

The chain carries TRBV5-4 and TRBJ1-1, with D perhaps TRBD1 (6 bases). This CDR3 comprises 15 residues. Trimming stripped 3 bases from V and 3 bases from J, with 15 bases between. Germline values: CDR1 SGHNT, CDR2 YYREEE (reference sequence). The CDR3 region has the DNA TGTGCCAGCAGCTATGGTAGGGGGAGGGACACTGAAGCTTTCTTT. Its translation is CASSYGRGRDTEAFF.

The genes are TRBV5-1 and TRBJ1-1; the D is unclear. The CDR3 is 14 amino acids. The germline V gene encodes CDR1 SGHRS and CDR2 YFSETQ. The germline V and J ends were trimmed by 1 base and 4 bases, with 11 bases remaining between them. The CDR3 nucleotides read TGCGCCAGCAGCTTGACCCACACGGGCACTGAAGCTTTCTTT. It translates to CASSLTHTGTEAFF.

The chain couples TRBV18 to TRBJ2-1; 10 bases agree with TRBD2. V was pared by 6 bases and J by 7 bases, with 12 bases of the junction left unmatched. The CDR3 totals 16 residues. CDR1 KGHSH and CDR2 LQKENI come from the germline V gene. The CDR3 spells CASSTTVLAGENEQFF. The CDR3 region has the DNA TGTGCCAGCTCTACTACCGTCCTAGCGGGAGAGAATGAGCAGTTCTTC.

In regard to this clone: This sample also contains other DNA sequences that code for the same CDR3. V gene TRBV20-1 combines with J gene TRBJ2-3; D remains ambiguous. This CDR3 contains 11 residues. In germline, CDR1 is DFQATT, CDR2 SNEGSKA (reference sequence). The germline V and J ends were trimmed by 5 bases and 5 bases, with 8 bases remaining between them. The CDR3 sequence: CSAELGDTQYF. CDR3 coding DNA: TGCAGTGCTGAACTCGGAGATACGCAGTATTTT.

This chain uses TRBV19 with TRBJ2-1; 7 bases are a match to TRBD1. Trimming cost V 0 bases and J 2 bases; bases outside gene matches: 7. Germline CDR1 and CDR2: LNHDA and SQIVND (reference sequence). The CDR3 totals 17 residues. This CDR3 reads CASSIDWTGLTYNEQFF. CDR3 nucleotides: TGTGCCAGTAGTATAGATTGGACAGGTCTCACCTACAATGAGCAGTTCTTC.

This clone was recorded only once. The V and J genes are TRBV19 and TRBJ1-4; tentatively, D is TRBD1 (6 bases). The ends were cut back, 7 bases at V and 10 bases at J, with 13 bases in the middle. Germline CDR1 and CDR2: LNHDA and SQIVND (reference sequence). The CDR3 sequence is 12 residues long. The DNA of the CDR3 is TGTGCCAGTAATCGGCAGGGGTTAAAACTGTTTTTT. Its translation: CASNRQGLKLFF.

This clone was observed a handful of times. CDR3 amino acids: CASSAGDRHNQPQHF. DNA of the CDR3: TGTGCCAGCAGCGCCGGGGACAGACACAATCAGCCCCAGCATTTT. The V and J genes are TRBV7-2 and TRBJ1-5, with 7 bases that match TRBD1. CDR1 and CDR2 from the germline V gene are SGHTA and FQGNSA. With V trimmed by 5 bases and J by 3 bases, 7 bases remained unmatched. This CDR3 is 15 amino acids long.

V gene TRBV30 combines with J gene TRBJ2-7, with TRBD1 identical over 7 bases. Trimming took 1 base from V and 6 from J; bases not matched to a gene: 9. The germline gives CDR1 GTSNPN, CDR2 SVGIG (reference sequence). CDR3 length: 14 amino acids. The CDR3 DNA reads TGTGCCTGGAGTGGCCCCTTAGGGGGCTCCGAGCAGTACTTC. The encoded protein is CAWSGPLGGSEQYF.

The CDR3 DNA reads TGTGCCAGCGTCACAGGGGGACGGGGCTACACCTTC. Translation: CASVTGGRGYTF. This rearrangement joins TRBV28 to TRBJ1-2, with 8 positions matching TRBD1. This CDR3 contains 12 residues. With V trimmed by 8 bases and J by 8 bases, 7 bases remained unmatched. Germline CDR1 reads MDHEN; CDR2 reads SYDVKM.

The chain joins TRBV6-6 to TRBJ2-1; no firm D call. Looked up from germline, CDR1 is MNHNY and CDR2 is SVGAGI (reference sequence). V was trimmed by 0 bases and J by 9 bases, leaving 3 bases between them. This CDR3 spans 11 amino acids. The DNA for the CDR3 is TGTGCCAGCAGTTACTCTAGTGAGCAGTTCTTC. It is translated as CASSYSSEQFF.

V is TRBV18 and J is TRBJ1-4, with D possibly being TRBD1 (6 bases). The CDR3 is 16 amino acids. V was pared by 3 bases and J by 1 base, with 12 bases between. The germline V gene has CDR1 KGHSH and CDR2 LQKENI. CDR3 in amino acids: CASSPDRPQTNEKLFF. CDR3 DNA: TGTGCCAGCTCACCCGACAGGCCTCAAACTAATGAAAAACTGTTTTTT. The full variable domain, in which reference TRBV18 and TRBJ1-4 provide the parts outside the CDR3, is NAGVMQNPRHLVRRRGQEARLRCSPMKGHSHVYWYRQLPEEGLKFMVYLQKENIIDESGMPKERFSAEFPKEGPSILRIQQVVRGDSAAYFCASSPDRPQTNEKLFFGSGTQLSVL.

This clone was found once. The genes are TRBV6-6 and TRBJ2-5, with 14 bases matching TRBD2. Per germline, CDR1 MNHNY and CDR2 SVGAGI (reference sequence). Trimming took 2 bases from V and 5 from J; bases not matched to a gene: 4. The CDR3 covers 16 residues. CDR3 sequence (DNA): TGTGCCAGCAGTTACCGACTAGCGGGAGGGGGGGAGACCCAGTACTTC. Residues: CASSYRLAGGGETQYF.

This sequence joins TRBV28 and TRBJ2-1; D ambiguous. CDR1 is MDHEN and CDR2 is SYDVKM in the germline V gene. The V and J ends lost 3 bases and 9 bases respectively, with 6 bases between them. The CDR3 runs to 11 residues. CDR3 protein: CASSFESEQFF. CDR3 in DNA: TGTGCCAGCAGTTTTGAGTCTGAGCAGTTCTTC.

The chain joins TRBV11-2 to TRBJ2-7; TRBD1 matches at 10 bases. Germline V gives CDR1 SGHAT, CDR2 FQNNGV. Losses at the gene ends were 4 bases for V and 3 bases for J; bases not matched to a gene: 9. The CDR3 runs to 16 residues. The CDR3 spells CASSYGTGVLNYEQYF. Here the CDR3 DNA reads TGTGCCAGCAGCTACGGGACAGGGGTCCTCAACTACGAGCAGTACTTC.

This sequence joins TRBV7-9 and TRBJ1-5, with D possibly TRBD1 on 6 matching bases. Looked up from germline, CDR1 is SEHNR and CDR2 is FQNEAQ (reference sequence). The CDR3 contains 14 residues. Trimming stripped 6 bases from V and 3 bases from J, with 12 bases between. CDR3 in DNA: TGTGCCAGCAGTTCAGGGGAAGTCAATCAGCCCCAGCATTTT. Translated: CASSSGEVNQPQHF.

The CDR3 sequence is CASSVGQGLAYGYTF. As DNA, the CDR3 is TGTGCCAGCAGTGTGGGACAGGGACTTGCCTATGGCTACACCTTC. V usage is TRBV6-1 and J usage is TRBJ1-2; TRBD1 matches at 9 bases. Per the germline V gene, CDR1 is MNHNS and CDR2 is SASEGT. V lost 4 bases and J lost 4; bases outside the gene matches: 7. CDR3 size: 15 residues.

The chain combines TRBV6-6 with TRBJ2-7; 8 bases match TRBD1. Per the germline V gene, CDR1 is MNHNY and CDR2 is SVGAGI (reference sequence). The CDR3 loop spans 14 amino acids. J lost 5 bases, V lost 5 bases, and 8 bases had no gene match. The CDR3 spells CASSPRTGSNEQYF. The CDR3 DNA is TGTGCCAGCAGTCCCAGGACAGGGAGTAACGAGCAGTACTTC.

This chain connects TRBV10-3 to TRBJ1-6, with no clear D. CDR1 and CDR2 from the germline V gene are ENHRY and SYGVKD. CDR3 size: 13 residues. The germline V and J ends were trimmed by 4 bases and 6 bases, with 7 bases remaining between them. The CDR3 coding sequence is TGTGCCATCAGTGTTGACTTTAATTCACCCCTCCACTTT. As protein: CAISVDFNSPLHF.

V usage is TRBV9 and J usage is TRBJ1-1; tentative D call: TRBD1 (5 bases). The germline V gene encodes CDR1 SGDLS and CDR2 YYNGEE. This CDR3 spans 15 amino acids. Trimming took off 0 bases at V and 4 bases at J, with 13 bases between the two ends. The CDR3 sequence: CASSVGVAGGTEAFF. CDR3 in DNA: TGTGCCAGCAGCGTAGGAGTAGCGGGGGGCACTGAAGCTTTCTTT.

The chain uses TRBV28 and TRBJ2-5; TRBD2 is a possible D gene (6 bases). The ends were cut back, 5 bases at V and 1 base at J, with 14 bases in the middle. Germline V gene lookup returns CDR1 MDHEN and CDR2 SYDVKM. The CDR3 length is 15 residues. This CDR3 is CASSPRGAPQETQYF. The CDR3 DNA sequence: TGTGCCAGCAGTCCCCGCGGGGCGCCCCAAGAGACCCAGTACTTC.

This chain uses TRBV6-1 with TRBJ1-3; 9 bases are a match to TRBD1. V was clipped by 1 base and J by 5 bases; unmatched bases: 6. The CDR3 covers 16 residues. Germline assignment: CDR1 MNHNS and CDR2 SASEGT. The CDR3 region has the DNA TGTGCCAGCAGTGAAGAACAGGGGGCGCAAAGAAACACCATATATTTT. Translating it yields CASSEEQGAQRNTIYF.

CDR3 nucleotide sequence: TGTGCCAGCAGTTCTTGGACAGGGGGCAATCAGCCCCAGCATTTT. Translated, it gives CASSSWTGGNQPQHF. This sequence joins TRBV27 and TRBJ1-5; TRBD1 matches at 9 bases. This CDR3 comprises 15 residues. Germline CDR1 and CDR2: MNHEY and SMNVEV (reference sequence). The junction had 3 bases not matched to a gene; V was cut back by 4 bases and J by 2 bases.

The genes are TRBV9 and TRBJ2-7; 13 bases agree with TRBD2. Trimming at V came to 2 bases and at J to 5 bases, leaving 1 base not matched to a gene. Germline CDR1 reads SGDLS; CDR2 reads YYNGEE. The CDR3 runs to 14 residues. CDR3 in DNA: TGTGCCAGCAGCGTTACTAGCGGGAGGGACGAGCAGTACTTC. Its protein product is CASSVTSGRDEQYF.

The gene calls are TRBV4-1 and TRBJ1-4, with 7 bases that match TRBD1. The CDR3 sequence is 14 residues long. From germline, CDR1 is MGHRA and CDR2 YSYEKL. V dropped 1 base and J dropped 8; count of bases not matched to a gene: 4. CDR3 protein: CASSQGTGKEKLFF. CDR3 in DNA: TGCGCCAGCAGCCAAGGGACAGGAAAAGAAAAACTGTTTTTT.

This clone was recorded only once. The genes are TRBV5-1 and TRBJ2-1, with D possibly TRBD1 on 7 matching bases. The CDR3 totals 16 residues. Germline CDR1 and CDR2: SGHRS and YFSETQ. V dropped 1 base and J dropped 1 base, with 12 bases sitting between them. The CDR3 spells CASSLRGDSSYNEQFF. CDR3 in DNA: TGCGCCAGCAGCTTGAGGGGGGACAGTTCCTACAATGAGCAGTTCTTC.

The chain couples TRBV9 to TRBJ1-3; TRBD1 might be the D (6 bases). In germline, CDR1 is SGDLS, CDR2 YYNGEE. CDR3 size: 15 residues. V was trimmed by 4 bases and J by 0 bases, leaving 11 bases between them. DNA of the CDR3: TGTGCCAGCAGCCGACAGGCGTCCTCTGGAAACACCATATATTTT. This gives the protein CASSRQASSGNTIYF.

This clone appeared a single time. Here the CDR3 reads CASSPTLVRDTDTQYF. CDR3 nucleotide sequence: TGTGCCAGCTCACCTACCCTAGTACGGGACACAGATACGCAGTATTTT. This chain uses TRBV18 with TRBJ2-3; the D gene is possibly TRBD2 (5 bases). V was pared by 3 bases and J by 2 bases, with 15 bases between. CDR1 and CDR2 from the germline V gene are KGHSH and LQKENI. The CDR3 extends over 16 amino acids.

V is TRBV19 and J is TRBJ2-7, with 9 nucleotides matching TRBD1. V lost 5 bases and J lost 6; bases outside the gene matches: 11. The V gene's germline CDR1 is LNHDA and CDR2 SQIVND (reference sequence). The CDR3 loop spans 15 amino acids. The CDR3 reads CASSVFGTGSREQYF. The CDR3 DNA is TGTGCCAGTAGTGTCTTCGGGACAGGGTCGCGCGAGCAGTACTTC.

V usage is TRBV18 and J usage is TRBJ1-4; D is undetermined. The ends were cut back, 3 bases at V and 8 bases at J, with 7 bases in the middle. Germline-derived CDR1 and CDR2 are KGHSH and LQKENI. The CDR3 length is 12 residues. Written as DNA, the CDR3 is TGTGCCAGCTCACCGAGAGGGGAAAAACTGTTTTTT. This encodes CASSPRGEKLFF. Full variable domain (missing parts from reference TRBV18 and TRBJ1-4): NAGVMQNPRHLVRRRGQEARLRCSPMKGHSHVYWYRQLPEEGLKFMVYLQKENIIDESGMPKERFSAEFPKEGPSILRIQQVVRGDSAAYFCASSPRGEKLFFGSGTQLSVL.

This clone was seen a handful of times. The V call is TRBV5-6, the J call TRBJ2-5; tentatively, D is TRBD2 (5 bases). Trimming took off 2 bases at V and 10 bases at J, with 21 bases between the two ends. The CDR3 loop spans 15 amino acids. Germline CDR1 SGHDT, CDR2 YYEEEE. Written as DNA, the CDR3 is TGTGCCAGCAGCTTAGCGCTACCGGGGAAGAGAGGCCAGTACTTC. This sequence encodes CASSLALPGKRGQYF.

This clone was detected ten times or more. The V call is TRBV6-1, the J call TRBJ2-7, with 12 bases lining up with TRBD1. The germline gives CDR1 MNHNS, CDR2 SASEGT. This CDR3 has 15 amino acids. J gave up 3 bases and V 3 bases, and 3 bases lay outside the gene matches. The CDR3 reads CASSDGTGGFYEQYF. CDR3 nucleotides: TGTGCCAGCAGTGACGGGACAGGGGGCTTCTACGAGCAGTACTTC.